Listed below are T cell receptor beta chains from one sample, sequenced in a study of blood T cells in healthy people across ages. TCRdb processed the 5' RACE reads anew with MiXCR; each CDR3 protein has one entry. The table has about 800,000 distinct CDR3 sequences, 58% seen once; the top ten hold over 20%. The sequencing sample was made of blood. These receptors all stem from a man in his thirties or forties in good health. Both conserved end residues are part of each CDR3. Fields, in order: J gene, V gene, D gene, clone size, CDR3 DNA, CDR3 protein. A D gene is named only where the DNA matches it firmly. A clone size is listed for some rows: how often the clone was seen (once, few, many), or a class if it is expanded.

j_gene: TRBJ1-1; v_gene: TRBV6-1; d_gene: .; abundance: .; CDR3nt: TGTGCCAGCAGCATCGGAGGGGAGGACACTGAAGCTTTCTTT; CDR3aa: CASSIGGEDTEAFF
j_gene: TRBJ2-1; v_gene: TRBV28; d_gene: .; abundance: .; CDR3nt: TGTGCCAGCAGCGAGGGATGGCGAGGGGGGTACAATGAGCAGTTCTTC; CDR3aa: CASSEGWRGGYNEQFF
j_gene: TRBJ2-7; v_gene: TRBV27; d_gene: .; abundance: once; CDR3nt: TGTGCCAGCAGTTCGGTTAAGGGGGTGTCTTACGAGCAGTACTTC; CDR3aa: CASSSVKGVSYEQYF
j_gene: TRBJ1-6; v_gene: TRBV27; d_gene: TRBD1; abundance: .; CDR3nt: TGTGCCAGCAGTCAGACAGGGTTTTGGTTTAATTCACCCCTCCACTTT; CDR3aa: CASSQTGFWFNSPLHF
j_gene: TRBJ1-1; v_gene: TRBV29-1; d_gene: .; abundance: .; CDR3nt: TGCAGCGTCAACAACGACGCTGAAGCTTTCTTT; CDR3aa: CSVNNDAEAFF
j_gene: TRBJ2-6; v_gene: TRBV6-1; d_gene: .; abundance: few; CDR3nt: TGTGCCAGCACCCTGCACAGGGTCGGGGCCAACGTCCTGACTTTC; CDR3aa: CASTLHRVGANVLTF
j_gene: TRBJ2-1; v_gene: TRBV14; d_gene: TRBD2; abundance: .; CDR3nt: TGTGCCAGCAGCCAAGCACTAGCGGGAAACAATGAGCAGTTCTTC; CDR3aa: CASSQALAGNNEQFF
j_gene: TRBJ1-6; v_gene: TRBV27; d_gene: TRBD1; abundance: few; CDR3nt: TGTGCCAGCAGTTCATCCGGACAGGGAGGATCACCCCTCCACTTT; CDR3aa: CASSSSGQGGSPLHF
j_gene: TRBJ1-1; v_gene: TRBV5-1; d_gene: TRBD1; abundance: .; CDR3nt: TGCGCCAGCACCTATGGGACAGGAAACACTGAAGCTTTCTTT; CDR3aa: CASTYGTGNTEAFF
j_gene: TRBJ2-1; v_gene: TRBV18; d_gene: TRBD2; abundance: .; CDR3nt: TGTGCCAGCTCACCCGGACTAGCGGGAGGGTCCAATGAGCAGTTCTTC; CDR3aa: CASSPGLAGGSNEQFF
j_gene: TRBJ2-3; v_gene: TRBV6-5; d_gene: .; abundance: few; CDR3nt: TGTGCCAGCGGGAGGACAGGCCTCACAGATACGCAGTATTTT; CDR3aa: CASGRTGLTDTQYF
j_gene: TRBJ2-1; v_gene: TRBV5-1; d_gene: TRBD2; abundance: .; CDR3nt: TGCGCCAGCAGCTTGGATCCGGGACTAGCGGGCGATGAGCAGTTCTTC; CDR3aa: CASSLDPGLAGDEQFF
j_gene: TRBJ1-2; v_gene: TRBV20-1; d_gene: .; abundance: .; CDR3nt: TGCAGTGCTCCAGGGGAGTTGAACTATGGCCACACCTTC; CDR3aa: CSAPGELNYGHTF
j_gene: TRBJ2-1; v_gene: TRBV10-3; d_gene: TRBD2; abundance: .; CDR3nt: TGTGCCATCAGTGAGTCGACTAGCGGGGAAGAGTTCTTC; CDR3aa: CAISESTSGEEFF
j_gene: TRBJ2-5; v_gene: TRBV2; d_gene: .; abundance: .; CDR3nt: TGTGCCAGCAGTGAAGGGCAGGATCTGGGCGGTGATGAGCAGTACTTC; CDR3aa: CASSEGQDLGGDEQYF
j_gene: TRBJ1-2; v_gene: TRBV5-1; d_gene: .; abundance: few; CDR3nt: TGCGCCAGCAGCTTGGCCGGAGAGGCGCATGGCTACACCTTC; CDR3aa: CASSLAGEAHGYTF
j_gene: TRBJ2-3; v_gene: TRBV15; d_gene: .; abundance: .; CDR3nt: TGTGCCACCAGCGCCTCCCCCGGGGGGCGTGATACGCAGTATTTT; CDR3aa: CATSASPGGRDTQYF
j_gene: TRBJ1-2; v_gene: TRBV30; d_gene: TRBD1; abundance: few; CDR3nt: TGTGCCTGGAGCCCGGAGGGGGCGGATGGCTACACCTTC; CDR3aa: CAWSPEGADGYTF
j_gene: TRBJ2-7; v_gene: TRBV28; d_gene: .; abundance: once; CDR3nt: TGTGCCAGCAGTTTTAGGGCTAGGGCCGAGCAGTACTTC; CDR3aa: CASSFRARAEQYF
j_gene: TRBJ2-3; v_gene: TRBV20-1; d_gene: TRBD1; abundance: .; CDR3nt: TGCAGTGCAGAAAACAGGGGATGGGGCACAGATACGCAGTATTTT; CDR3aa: CSAENRGWGTDTQYF
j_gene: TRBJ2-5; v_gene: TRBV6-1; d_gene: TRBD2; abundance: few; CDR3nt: TGTGCCAGCAGGCCTAGCGGGGGTCGGGAGACCCAGTACTTC; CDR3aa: CASRPSGGRETQYF
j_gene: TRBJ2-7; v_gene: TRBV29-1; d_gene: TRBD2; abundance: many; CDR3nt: TGCAGCGTGACCCCTAGCGGAACGTACGAGCAGTACTTC; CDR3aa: CSVTPSGTYEQYF
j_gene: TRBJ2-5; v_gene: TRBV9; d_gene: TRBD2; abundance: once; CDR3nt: TGTGCCAGCAGCCCTTATCCCGGGACTAGCGGAGAGACCCAGTACTTC; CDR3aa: CASSPYPGTSGETQYF
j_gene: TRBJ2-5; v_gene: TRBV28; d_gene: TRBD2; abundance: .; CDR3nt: TGTGCCTGCAGTTTAAACCGGGCGGGAGCGCGGGAGACCCAGTACTTC; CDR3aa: CACSLNRAGARETQYF
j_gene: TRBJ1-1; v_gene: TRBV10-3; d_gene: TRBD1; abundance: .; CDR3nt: TGTGCCATCGGGGGACAGTTGAACACTGAAGCTTTCTTT; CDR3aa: CAIGGQLNTEAFF
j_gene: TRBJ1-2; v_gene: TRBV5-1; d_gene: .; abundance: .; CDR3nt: TGCGCCAGCAGCTTGGATGGCGCATCAAACTATGGCTGCACCTTC; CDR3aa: CASSLDGASNYGCTF
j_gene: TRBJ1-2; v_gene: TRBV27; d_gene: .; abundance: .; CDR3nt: TGTGCCAGCAGTAAGCAGGCGGCTAACTATGGCTACACCTTC; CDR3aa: CASSKQAANYGYTF
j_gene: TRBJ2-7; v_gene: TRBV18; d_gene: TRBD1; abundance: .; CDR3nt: TGTGCCAGCTCTCCGGACAGGGAGGTGCAGTACTTC; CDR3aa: CASSPDREVQYF
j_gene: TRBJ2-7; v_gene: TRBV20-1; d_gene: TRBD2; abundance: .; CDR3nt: TGCAGTGCAGCGGGAGGGCTAGCGGGAGATCCCTACGGGCAGTACTTC; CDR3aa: CSAAGGLAGDPYGQYF
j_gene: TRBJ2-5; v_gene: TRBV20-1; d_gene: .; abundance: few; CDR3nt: TGCAGTGCTAGAGACCTAATGGGACTTCAAGAGACCCAGTACTTC; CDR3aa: CSARDLMGLQETQYF
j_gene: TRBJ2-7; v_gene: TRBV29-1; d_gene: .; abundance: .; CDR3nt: TGCAGCGTTCAGACCTCCTACGAGCAGTACTTC; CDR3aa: CSVQTSYEQYF
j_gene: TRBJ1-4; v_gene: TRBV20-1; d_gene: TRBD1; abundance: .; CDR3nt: TGCAGTGCCCTGCCAGGGGGTTCGACTAATGAAAAACTGTTTTTT; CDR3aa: CSALPGGSTNEKLFF
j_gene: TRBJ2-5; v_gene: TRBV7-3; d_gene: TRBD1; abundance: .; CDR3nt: TGTGCCAGCAGCCGGGACAGCGTTGGGACCCAGTACTTC; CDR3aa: CASSRDSVGTQYF
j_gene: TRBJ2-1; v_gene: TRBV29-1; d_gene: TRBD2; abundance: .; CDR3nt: TGCAGCGTTGATTCAGCGGGAGTCGTGAAGAGTGAGCAGTTCTTC; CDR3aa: CSVDSAGVVKSEQFF
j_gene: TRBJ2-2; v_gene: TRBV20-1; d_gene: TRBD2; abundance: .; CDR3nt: TGCAGTGCTAGCCCGGGGGGTGATGAGGCCGGGGAGCTGTTTTTT; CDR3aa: CSASPGGDEAGELFF
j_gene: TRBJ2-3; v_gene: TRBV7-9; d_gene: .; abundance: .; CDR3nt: TGTGCCAGCAGCTTTTCCGGGAGCCCTTTCCCCAATACGCAGTATTTT; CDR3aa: CASSFSGSPFPNTQYF
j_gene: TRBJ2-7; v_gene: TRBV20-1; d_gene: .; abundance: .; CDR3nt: TGCAGTGCTACCGGGATAAGGGCCTACGAGCAGTACTTC; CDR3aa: CSATGIRAYEQYF
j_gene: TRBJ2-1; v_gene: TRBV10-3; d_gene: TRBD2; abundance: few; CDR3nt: TGTGCCATCGAACCTGGACTAGCGGGGCCCAGAGGGCAGTTCTTC; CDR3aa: CAIEPGLAGPRGQFF
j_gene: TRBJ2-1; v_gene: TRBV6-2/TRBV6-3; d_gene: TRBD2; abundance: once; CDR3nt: TGTGCCAGCATCGGGAGGGGCCACAATGAGCAGTTCTTC; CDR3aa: CASIGRGHNEQFF
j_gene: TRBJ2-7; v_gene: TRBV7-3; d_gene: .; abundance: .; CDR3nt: TGTGCCAGCAGCTCCCTCGGGGGGCCCCCCTACGAGCAGTACTTC; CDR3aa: CASSSLGGPPYEQYF
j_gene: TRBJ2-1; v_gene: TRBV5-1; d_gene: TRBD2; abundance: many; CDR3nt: TGCGCCAGCAGCTCTGGGGGGGTCTACAATGAGCAGTTCTTC; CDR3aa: CASSSGGVYNEQFF
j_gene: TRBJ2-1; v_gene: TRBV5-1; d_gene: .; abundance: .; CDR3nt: TGCGCCAGCAGCTTTCTGGATCATGTAGAGAATGAGCAGTTCTTC; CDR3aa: CASSFLDHVENEQFF
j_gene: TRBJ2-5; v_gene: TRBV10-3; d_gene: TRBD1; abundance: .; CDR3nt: TGTGCCATCAGTGAGGGACAGGGAGAAGAGACCCAGTACTTC; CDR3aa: CAISEGQGEETQYF
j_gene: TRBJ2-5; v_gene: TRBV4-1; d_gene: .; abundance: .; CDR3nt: TGCGCCAGCAGCCAAGTTCGGGGCCCCCAATGGACCCAGTACTTC; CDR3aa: CASSQVRGPQWTQYF
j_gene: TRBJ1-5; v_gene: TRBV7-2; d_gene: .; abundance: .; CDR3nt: TGTGCCAGCAGCTTCGATGGACTGATCAATCAGCCCCAGCATTTT; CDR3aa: CASSFDGLINQPQHF
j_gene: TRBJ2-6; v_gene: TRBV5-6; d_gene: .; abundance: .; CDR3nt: TGTGCCAGCAGGCGGACGGTTCGATCTGGGGCCAACGTCCTGACTTTC; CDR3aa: CASRRTVRSGANVLTF
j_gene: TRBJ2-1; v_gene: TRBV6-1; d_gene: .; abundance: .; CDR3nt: TGTGCCAGCAGTCCGCCACCCTTTGGGGAGCAGTTCTTC; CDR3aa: CASSPPPFGEQFF
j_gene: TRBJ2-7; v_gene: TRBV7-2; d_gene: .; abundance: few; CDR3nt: TGTGCCAGCAGCCAAGGGGTGGCTGGGGGCTACGAGCAGTACTTC; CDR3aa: CASSQGVAGGYEQYF
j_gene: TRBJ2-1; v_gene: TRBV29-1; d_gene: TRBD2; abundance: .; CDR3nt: TGCAGCGCGATCGGGACTAGCGATGAGCAGTTCTTC; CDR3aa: CSAIGTSDEQFF
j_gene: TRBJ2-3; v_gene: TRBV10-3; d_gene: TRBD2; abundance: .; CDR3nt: TGTGCCATCAGCCCCGGGACTAGCGGACCAGATACGCAGTATTTT; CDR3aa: CAISPGTSGPDTQYF
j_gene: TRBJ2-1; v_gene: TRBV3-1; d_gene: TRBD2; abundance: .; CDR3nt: TGTGCCAGCAGCCAAGATCAGGGGACTAGACGTAATGAGCAGTTCTTC; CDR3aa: CASSQDQGTRRNEQFF
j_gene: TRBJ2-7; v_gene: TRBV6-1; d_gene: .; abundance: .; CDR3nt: TGTGCCAGCAAAGATACCTACGAGCAGTACTTC; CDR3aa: CASKDTYEQYF
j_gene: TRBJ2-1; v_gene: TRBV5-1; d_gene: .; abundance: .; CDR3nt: TGCGCCAGCAGGCCAGATCCGAGCCCTGGGGATGAGCAGTTCTTC; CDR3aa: CASRPDPSPGDEQFF
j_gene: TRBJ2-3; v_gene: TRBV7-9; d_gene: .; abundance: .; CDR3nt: TGTGCCAGCAGCTTATATTCTGGGCGGGTCGCAGATACGCAGTATTTT; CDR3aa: CASSLYSGRVADTQYF